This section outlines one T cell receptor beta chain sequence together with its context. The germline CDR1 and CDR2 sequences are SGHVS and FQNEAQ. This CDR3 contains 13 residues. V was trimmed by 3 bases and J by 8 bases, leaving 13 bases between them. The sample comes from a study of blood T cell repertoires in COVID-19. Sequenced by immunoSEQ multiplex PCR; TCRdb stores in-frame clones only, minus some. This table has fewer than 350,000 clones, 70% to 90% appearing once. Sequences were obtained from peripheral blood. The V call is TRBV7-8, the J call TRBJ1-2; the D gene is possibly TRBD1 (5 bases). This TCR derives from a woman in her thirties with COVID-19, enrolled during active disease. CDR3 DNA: TGTGCCAGCAGCTTGGAGGGTGGGGGAGGCTACACCTTC. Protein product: CASSLEGGGGYTF.